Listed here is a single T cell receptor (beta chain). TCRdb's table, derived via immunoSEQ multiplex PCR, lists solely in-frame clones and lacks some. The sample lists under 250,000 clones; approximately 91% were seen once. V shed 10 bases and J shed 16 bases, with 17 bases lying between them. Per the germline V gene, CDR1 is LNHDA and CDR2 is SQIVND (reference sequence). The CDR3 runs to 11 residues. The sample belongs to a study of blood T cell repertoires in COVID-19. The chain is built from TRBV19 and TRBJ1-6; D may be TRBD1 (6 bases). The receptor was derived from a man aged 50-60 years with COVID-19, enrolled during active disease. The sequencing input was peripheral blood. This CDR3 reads CATRQAGILHF. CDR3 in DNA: TGTGCCACCAGACAGGCGGGTATACTCCACTTT.